This T cell receptor (beta chain) was captured by sequencing in a study of blood T cell repertoires in COVID-19. As for the study in general: Some COVID-19 samples were acute and others convalescent; all came from the United States, Italy and Spain. PBMCs, B-cell-depleted T cells, or T cells provided the cDNA or gDNA that made up the material.

This clone appeared once. Trimming left V 4 bases short and J 2 bases short, with 14 bases between. This CDR3 is built from 14 residues. The germline CDR1 and CDR2 sequences are GTSNPN and SVGIG (reference sequence). Sequencing was performed with immunoSEQ multiplex PCR; in TCRdb, only in-frame clones are kept and a portion is missing. The profile shows some 320,000 clones, 70% to 90% of them singletons. This clonotype originated in a woman aged 25 to 39 who had recovered from COVID-19. Sequencing was carried out using peripheral blood. V is TRBV30 and J is TRBJ1-2; a weak D match, TRBD1 (6 bases). The CDR3 reads CAWTSRRGNYGYTF. CDR3 DNA sequence: TGTGCCTGGACCAGCCGCAGGGGAAACTATGGCTACACCTTC.